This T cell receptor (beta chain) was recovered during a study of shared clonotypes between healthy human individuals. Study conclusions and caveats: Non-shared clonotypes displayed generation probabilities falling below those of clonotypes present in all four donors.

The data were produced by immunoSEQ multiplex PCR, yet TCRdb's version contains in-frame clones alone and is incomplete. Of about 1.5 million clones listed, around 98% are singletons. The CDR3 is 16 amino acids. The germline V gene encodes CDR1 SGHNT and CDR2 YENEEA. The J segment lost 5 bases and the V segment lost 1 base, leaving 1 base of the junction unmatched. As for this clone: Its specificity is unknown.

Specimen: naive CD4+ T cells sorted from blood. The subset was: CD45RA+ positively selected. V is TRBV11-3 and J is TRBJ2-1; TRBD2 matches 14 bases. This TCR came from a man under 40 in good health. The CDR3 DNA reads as TGTGCCAGCAGCTTAGCGGGACTAGCGGGAGACAATGAGCAGTTCTTC. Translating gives CASSLAGLAGDNEQFF.